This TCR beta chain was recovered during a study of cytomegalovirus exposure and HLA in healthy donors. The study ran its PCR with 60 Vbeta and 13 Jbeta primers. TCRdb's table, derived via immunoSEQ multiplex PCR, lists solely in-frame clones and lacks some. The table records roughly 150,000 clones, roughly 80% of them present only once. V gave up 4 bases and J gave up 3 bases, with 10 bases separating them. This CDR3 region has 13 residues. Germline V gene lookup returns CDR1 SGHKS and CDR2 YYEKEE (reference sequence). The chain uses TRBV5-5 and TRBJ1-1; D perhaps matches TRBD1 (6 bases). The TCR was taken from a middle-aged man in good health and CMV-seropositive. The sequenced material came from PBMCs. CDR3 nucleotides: TGTGCCAGCAGCATACAGGGATACACTGAAGCTTTCTTT. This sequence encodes CASSIQGYTEAFF.